Below, 25 T cell receptor beta chains from the same sample are listed, as sequenced in a study of blood T cells in healthy people across ages. Primers used in a second PCR of roughly 7 to 12 cycles were a sample-barcoded 5' primer and a J-beta primer mix. TCRdb called the 5' RACE reads again in MiXCR, with one record for every CDR3 protein. This sample carries about 1,400,000 distinct CDR3 sequences, 35% to 45% of them seen once, and the ten largest clones take roughly 7.9%. Sequenced: blood. These receptors were collected from a woman younger than 30 in good health.

The chain uses TRBV20-1 and TRBJ2-5; 14 bases align to TRBD2. There are 17 residues in the CDR3. With V trimmed by 0 bases and J by 5 bases, 8 bases remained unmatched. Germline V gene data show CDR1 as DFQATT and CDR2 as SNEGSKA (reference sequence). In DNA form, the CDR3 reads TGCAGTGCTAGAGATGGGACTAGCGGGAGTTTTTCCGAGACCCAGTACTTC. This codes for CSARDGTSGSFSETQYF.

J is TRBJ2-1 and V is TRBV4-1; TRBD2 matches at 8 bases. Germline lookup yields CDR1 MGHRA and CDR2 YSYEKL. Unmatched junction bases numbered 24, after V lost 2 bases and J lost 0 bases. This CDR3 region has 23 residues. CDR3 bases: TGCGCCAGCAGCCAACCTCCTCTCAGGGAGAGAGCGGGAGAGGAGGCCTCCTACAATGAGCAGTTCTTC. Protein: CASSQPPLRERAGEEASYNEQFF.

This CDR3 reads CASSAGGELFF. CDR3 DNA sequence: TGCGCCAGCAGTGCGGGCGGGGAGCTGTTTTTT. The chain has TRBV10-1 and TRBJ2-2, with D unclear. The V gene lost 4 bases and the J gene lost 7 bases, with 4 bases spanning the gap. CDR3 size: 11 residues. Germline assignment: CDR1 WNHNN and CDR2 SYGVQD (reference sequence).

The gene calls are TRBV6-5 and TRBJ2-1; 10 nucleotides line up with TRBD1. The J call may not be correct, given that the DNA end is closer to TRBJ2-7. This CDR3 has 18 residues. Germline lookup yields CDR1 MNHEY and CDR2 SVGAGI. The CDR3 nucleotides are TGTGCCAGCAGTTCACCTTACTCGGGACAGGGGCTCAACAATGAGCAGTACTTC. It translates to CASSSPYSGQGLNNEQYF.

The chain has TRBV4-2 and TRBJ2-7; the match to TRBD1 covers 9 bases. The CDR3 loop spans 14 amino acids. The trim removed 4 bases at V and 9 bases at J, leaving 10 bases unmatched. Germline CDR1 LGHNA, CDR2 YNFKEQ. CDR3 DNA sequence: TGTGCCAGCAGCCGCCTCGGGACAGGGAAGGTGCAGTACTTC. Encoded protein: CASSRLGTGKVQYF.

This chain joins TRBV24-1 and TRBJ2-5, with 7 bases matching TRBD1. The CDR3 is 14 residues long. CDR1 and CDR2 from the germline V gene are KGHDR and SFDVKD. V gave up 3 bases and J gave up 4 bases; unmatched junction bases: 4. The CDR3 bases are TGTGCCACCAGTGATCCCCGGGACAGAGAGACCCAGTACTTC. Its protein is CATSDPRDRETQYF.

This rearrangement joins TRBV12-1 to TRBJ2-1; whether TRBD2, the table's D call, matches the DNA was not checked. TRBV12-1 is annotated as a pseudogene. This CDR3 is 17 amino acids long. Written as DNA, the CDR3 is TGTGCCAGCAGCGCCGGACTAGCGGACAACAGCGGGAATGAGCAGTTCTTC. It is translated as CASSAGLADNSGNEQFF.

This chain connects TRBV6-5 to TRBJ2-1; unclear D gene. Germline CDR1 is MNHEY and CDR2 is SVGAGI. The CDR3 totals 15 residues. Trimming shortened V by 4 bases and J by 5 bases, and 15 bases separated the two germline ends. The CDR3 spells CASSSIMDRDNEQFF. The CDR3 DNA reads TGTGCCAGCAGTTCCATCATGGACCGAGACAATGAGCAGTTCTTC.

CDR3 DNA sequence: TGTGCCAGCAGCGTAGACTACAGACCGGCAGATACGCAGTATTTT. Translation: CASSVDYRPADTQYF. The rearrangement joins TRBV9 to TRBJ2-3; no clear D. V lost 0 bases, J lost 4 bases, and 12 bases lay in between. The CDR3 totals 15 residues. Germline V gene data show CDR1 as SGDLS and CDR2 as YYNGEE.

As concerns this clonotype: One end of the junction does not line up with germline, which may come from a read error. The chain combines TRBV29-1 with TRBJ1-2, with D uncertain. Germline V gives CDR1 SQVTM, CDR2 ANQGSEA. The CDR3 contains 13 residues. CDR3 protein: CGVPQPANYGYTF. The CDR3 DNA follows: TGCGGCGTTCCCCAGCCAGCTAACTATGGCTACACCTTC.

The chain has TRBV3-1 and TRBJ1-5; a weak D match, TRBD1 (5 bases). The CDR3 consists of 16 residues. Germline loops: CDR1 LGHDT, CDR2 YNNKEL (reference sequence). The V end was cut by 0 bases, the J end by 6 bases, with 15 bases between. The DNA for the CDR3 is TGTGCCAGCAGCCAAGATCTGGCAGGGAGGGCTCAGCCCCAGCATTTT. Its translation: CASSQDLAGRAQPQHF.

This clonotype was found once. The chain employs TRBV5-1 and TRBJ1-1; tentative D call: TRBD1 (6 bases). V shed 3 bases and J shed 3 bases, with 18 bases lying between them. Germline CDR1 and CDR2: SGHRS and YFSETQ. This CDR3 has 16 amino acids. The CDR3 reads CASSYLGTGADTEAFF. CDR3 nucleotides: TGCGCCAGCAGCTACCTTGGGACGGGGGCTGACACTGAAGCTTTCTTT.

Comment on this clonotype: A read error is possible here, since a much larger clone lies one base away. This rearrangement joins TRBV2 to TRBJ2-5, with 10 bases fitting TRBD1. Germline lookup yields CDR1 SNHLY and CDR2 FYNNEI. The CDR3 contains 18 residues. The J segment lost 1 base and the V segment lost 0 bases, leaving 8 bases of the junction unmatched. CDR3 sequence: CASSEALGQGEGQETQYF. As DNA, the CDR3 is TGTGCCAGCAGTGAAGCGCTTGGACAGGGGGAGGGCCAAGAGACCCAGTACTTC.

Written as DNA, the CDR3 is TGTGCCAGCAGTCTGAATAGGGGTTTTACTGAAGCTTTCTTT. Encoded protein: CASSLNRGFTEAFF. This chain joins TRBV12-3 or TRBV12-4 and TRBJ1-1; D might be TRBD1 (5 bases). The CDR3 spans 14 residues. V was cut by 5 bases and J by 5 bases, with 15 bases left in between.

This rearrangement joins TRBV12-3 or TRBV12-4 to TRBJ2-3; 9 bases map to TRBD1. The CDR3 spans 13 residues. V trimming: 6 bases; J trimming: 5 bases; junction bases outside the gene matches: 3. CDR3 amino acids: CASRGQGGDTQYF. The CDR3 DNA sequence: TGTGCCAGCAGGGGACAGGGAGGAGATACGCAGTATTTT.

The CDR3 region is CASNFGTLLTDTQYF. The DNA for the CDR3 is TGTGCCAGCAACTTCGGGACCCTACTCACAGATACGCAGTATTTT. The V call is TRBV5-6, the J call TRBJ2-3, with D perhaps given as TRBD1 or TRBD2 (5 bases each). The germline V gene has CDR1 SGHDT and CDR2 YYEEEE. V shed 6 bases and J shed 2 bases, with 16 bases lying between them. CDR3 length: 15 residues.

This chain links TRBV20-1 with TRBJ1-2; a possible D gene is TRBD1 (5 bases). CDR1 is DFQATT and CDR2 is SNEGSKA in the germline V gene (reference sequence). V lost 6 bases and J 5 bases, leaving 16 bases between the germline ends. The CDR3 has 13 amino acids. The CDR3 loop is CSARDPEGYGYTF. The CDR3 bases are TGCAGTGCCCGGGACCCCGAGGGTTATGGCTACACCTTC.

This clonotype was recorded a few times. The J gene is TRBJ2-1, the V gene TRBV6-1, with TRBD2 as a possible D gene (5 bases). This CDR3 spans 13 amino acids. CDR1 is MNHNS, CDR2 SASEGT, per germline. V was shortened by 6 bases and J by 6 bases, with 12 bases between the two germline ends. The CDR3 reads CASSQLRGNEQFF. For the CDR3, the DNA is TGTGCCAGCAGCCAACTTCGGGGCAATGAGCAGTTCTTC.

This clonotype appeared a few times. The genes are TRBV7-9 and TRBJ1-2; the match to TRBD1 covers 9 bases. Germline loops: CDR1 SEHNR, CDR2 FQNEAQ (reference sequence). The CDR3 is 12 residues long. The V and J ends lost 2 bases and 10 bases, in that order; junction bases with no gene match: 2. The CDR3 bases are TGTGCCAGCAGCTTACACAGGGGGCACTACACCTTC. It specifies CASSLHRGHYTF.

This chain joins TRBV6-6 and TRBJ2-1; D not certain. The CDR3 runs 12 residues. V shed 2 bases and J shed 9 bases, with 8 bases lying between them. Germline loops: CDR1 MNHNY, CDR2 SVGAGI (reference sequence). The CDR3 coding sequence is TGTGCCAGCAGTTACCTCCCGGGTGAGCAGTTCTTC. Residues: CASSYLPGEQFF.

Comments on this clonotype: One end of the junction fails to match germline, which may point to a read error. This chain connects TRBV5-1 to TRBJ1-6, with D perhaps TRBD1 (6 bases). The germline V gene has CDR1 SGHRS and CDR2 YFSETQ. This CDR3 contains 20 residues. CDR3 DNA sequence: TGCGTCAGCAGCTTTAATATCAGGGGCCGCGAGGTCTCCTATAATTCACCCCTCCACTTT. It translates to CVSSFNIRGREVSYNSPLHF.

This clonotype was observed a few times. This chain connects TRBV7-3 to TRBJ1-1, with D tentatively TRBD1 (6 bases). Germline assignment: CDR1 SGHTA and CDR2 FQGTGA. V shed 1 base and J shed 3 bases, with 9 bases lying between them. The CDR3 length is 14 residues. The DNA of the CDR3 is TGTGCCAGCAGCTTAATAGGGGGTGACACTGAAGCTTTCTTT. It is translated as CASSLIGGDTEAFF.

Only a few counts were recorded for this clonotype. The rearrangement links TRBV10-3 to TRBJ2-7; a possible D gene is TRBD2 (5 bases). The V gene's germline CDR1 is ENHRY and CDR2 SYGVKD. Trimming removed 8 bases at V and 2 bases at J, with 13 bases between. There are 13 residues in the CDR3. The CDR3 DNA reads as TGTGCCATCGGAGAGGGAAGCACCTACGAGCAGTACTTC. Encoded protein: CAIGEGSTYEQYF.

V gene TRBV25-1 combines with J gene TRBJ2-7; D is perhaps TRBD1 or TRBD2 (5 bases each). CDR1 and CDR2 (germline): MGHDK, SYGVNS. CDR3 size: 15 residues. V dropped 3 bases and J dropped 1 base, with 13 bases sitting between them. The CDR3 nucleotides read TGTGCCAGCAGTGATCCCCGGGACGGATCCTACGAGCAGTACTTC. Its translation: CASSDPRDGSYEQYF.

The chain carries TRBV21-1 and TRBJ2-7. TRBV21-1 is given as a pseudogene. CDR3 length equals 12 residues. The CDR3 DNA sequence: TGTGCCAGCATCAAAGACCGTGACGAGCAGTACTTC. As protein: CASIKDRDEQYF.